The 15 T cell receptor beta chains in this list originate from one sample, sequenced in a study of PD-1 blockade in classical Hodgkin lymphoma. Specified time point: cycle 4 day 1 (C4D1), after more than five weeks of nivolumab. In every patient, relapse followed autologous stem cell transplantation, while exposure to brentuximab vedotin differed. Only in-frame clones appear in the TCRdb table, and some are missing; sequencing was by immunoSEQ multiplex PCR. The sample records about 49,000 clones, 90% being singletons. The input for sequencing was peripheral blood mononuclear cells (PBMCs), taken before the fourth cycle of nivolumab. The receptors were sampled from a human donor with classical Hodgkin lymphoma.

This chain connects TRBV7-3 to TRBJ2-5; no reliable D call. Germline CDR1 is SGHTA and CDR2 is FQGTGA. This CDR3 spans 13 amino acids. Trimming removed 1 base from V and 7 bases from J, with 10 bases in between. CDR3 coding DNA: TGTGCCAGCAGCTTAAGCCTAGGAGTGACCCAGTACTTC. Translating it yields CASSLSLGVTQYF.

This chain uses TRBV7-2 with TRBJ2-7; 13 positions agree with TRBD2. The CDR3 is made up of 17 amino acids. From germline, CDR1 is SGHTA and CDR2 FQGNSA. The junction had 13 bases not matched to a gene; V was cut back by 10 bases and J by 1 base. CDR3 region: CAIKSTSGRTGSYEQYF. CDR3 sequence (DNA): TGTGCCATAAAGTCGACTAGCGGGAGGACCGGTTCCTACGAGCAGTACTTC.

This sequence joins TRBV23-1 and TRBJ2-5, with unresolved D. TRBV23-1 is filed as an ORF, its function uncertain. The CDR3 has 12 amino acids. Trimming took off 0 bases at V and 5 bases at J, with 4 bases between the two ends. CDR3 region: CASSQSQETQYF. CDR3 DNA: TGCGCCAGCAGTCAATCCCAGGAGACCCAGTACTTC.

This chain links TRBV10-3 with TRBJ2-1; TRBD1 aligns across 11 bases. Per germline, CDR1 ENHRY and CDR2 SYGVKD. V lost 10 bases, J lost 0 bases, and 14 bases stayed unmatched. The CDR3 length is 18 residues. The CDR3 DNA reads as TGTGCCAGCGCAGGACAGGGGGCGCCGGGAATCTCCTACAATGAGCAGTTCTTC. Protein sequence: CASAGQGAPGISYNEQFF.

This sequence joins TRBV28 and TRBJ2-1; 13 bases match TRBD2. The CDR3 has 15 residues. The J segment lost 9 bases and the V segment lost 5 bases, leaving 7 bases of the junction unmatched. Germline V gene lookup returns CDR1 MDHEN and CDR2 SYDVKM. The CDR3 DNA reads as TGTGCCAGCAGTGCCCCGGGACTAGCGGGAAGTGAGCAGTTCTTC. This translates into CASSAPGLAGSEQFF. The full variable domain, with the rest looked up from reference TRBV28 and TRBJ2-1, is DVKVTQSSRYLVKRTGEKVFLECVQDMDHENMFWYRQDPGLGLRLIYFSYDVKMKEKGDIPEGYSVSREKKERFSLILESASTNQTSMYLCASSAPGLAGSEQFFGPGTRLTVL.

The rearrangement uses TRBV6-1 and TRBJ2-1; TRBD1 aligns across 7 bases. Losses at the gene ends were 2 bases for V and 8 bases for J; bases not matched to a gene: 6. Looked up from germline, CDR1 is MNHNS and CDR2 is SASEGT. This CDR3 has 14 amino acids. The CDR3 protein is CASSEWGQIHEQFF. CDR3 DNA: TGTGCCAGCAGTGAATGGGGACAGATCCATGAGCAGTTCTTC.

This chain links TRBV5-1 with TRBJ2-7, with 8 bases lining up with TRBD2. Per the germline V gene, CDR1 is SGHRS and CDR2 is YFSETQ. The trim removed 4 bases at V and 3 bases at J, leaving 6 bases unmatched. There are 14 residues in the CDR3. The CDR3 nucleotides read TGCGCCAGCAGCGTAACCGGGACTAGCTACGAGCAGTACTTC. Protein product: CASSVTGTSYEQYF.

This chain connects TRBV4-1 to TRBJ2-1; maybe TRBD2 (6 bases). CDR3 size: 15 residues. Trimming removed 3 bases from V and 4 bases from J, with 13 bases in between. Per the germline V gene, CDR1 is MGHRA and CDR2 is YSYEKL. The CDR3 spells CASSHPVAGYNEQFF. In DNA, the CDR3 is TGCGCCAGCAGCCATCCCGTGGCGGGATACAATGAGCAGTTCTTC.

CDR3 coding DNA: TGTGCCAGCAGCTTATGGGTTCGAGGGAACGACGAGCAGTACTTC. Encoded protein: CASSLWVRGNDEQYF. The gene calls are TRBV7-9 and TRBJ2-7; D is possibly TRBD2 (5 bases). The V end was cut by 2 bases, the J end by 5 bases, with 16 bases between. The CDR3 covers 15 residues. The germline V gene encodes CDR1 SEHNR and CDR2 FQNEAQ (reference sequence).

The chain carries TRBV18 and TRBJ1-1; D possibly corresponds to TRBD1 (6 bases). Trimming took 2 bases from V and 0 from J, leaving 13 bases between them. The germline V gene has CDR1 KGHSH and CDR2 LQKENI. This CDR3 has 16 amino acids. The CDR3 reads CASSPNGGAMNTEAFF. The DNA for the CDR3 is TGTGCCAGCTCACCAAATGGGGGGGCCATGAACACTGAAGCTTTCTTT.

The chain uses TRBV2 and TRBJ1-2; 7 nucleotides line up with TRBD1. V lost 7 bases, J lost 4 bases, and 6 bases stayed unmatched. From germline, CDR1 is SNHLY and CDR2 FYNNEI. The CDR3 loop spans 13 amino acids. This CDR3 is CASTGDSSYGYTF. The CDR3 DNA follows: TGTGCCAGCACCGGGGACAGTTCCTATGGCTACACCTTC.

J is TRBJ1-1 and V is TRBV19; 10 bases are shared with TRBD1. This CDR3 comprises 14 residues. Germline V gene lookup returns CDR1 LNHDA and CDR2 SQIVND (reference sequence). V lost 5 bases and J lost 5; bases outside the gene matches: 5. As DNA, the CDR3 is TGTGCCAGTAGTGTGGACAGGGGGGATACTGAAGCTTTCTTT. Translating it yields CASSVDRGDTEAFF.

The V gene is TRBV2, the J gene TRBJ1-1; tentative D call: TRBD1 (5 bases). This CDR3 is 14 amino acids long. Germline lookup yields CDR1 SNHLY and CDR2 FYNNEI. Trimming stripped 7 bases from V and 0 bases from J, with 12 bases between. The CDR3 sequence is CASTYTGVNTEAFF. The DNA for the CDR3 is TGTGCCAGCACGTATACAGGAGTGAACACTGAAGCTTTCTTT. The full variable domain, its missing parts supplied by reference TRBV2 and TRBJ1-1, is EPEVTQTPSHQVTQMGQEVILRCVPISNHLYFYWYRQILGQKVEFLVSFYNNEISEKSEIFDDQFSVERPDGSNFTLKIRSTKLEDSAMYFCASTYTGVNTEAFFGQGTRLTVV.

V gene TRBV28 combines with J gene TRBJ1-5, with a weak D call TRBD1 (6 bases). Trimming left V 8 bases short and J 6 bases short, with 17 bases between. The CDR3 extends over 14 amino acids. Germline lookup yields CDR1 MDHEN and CDR2 SYDVKM. The CDR3 here is CASGYVGGSQPQHF. DNA of the CDR3: TGTGCCAGCGGTTATGTGGGGGGCAGTCAGCCCCAGCATTTT.

Only one count was recorded for this clone. The chain employs TRBV9 and TRBJ2-1; D remains ambiguous. Germline-derived CDR1 and CDR2 are SGDLS and YYNGEE. V lost 3 bases and J lost 6, with 13 bases in between. The CDR3 has 14 residues. The CDR3 sequence: CASSAGPSSNEQFF. The CDR3 DNA reads as TGTGCCAGCAGCGCCGGACCCTCGTCCAATGAGCAGTTCTTC.